The next 25 T cell receptor beta chains were all read from a single sample in a study of T cell responses to AZD1222 COVID-19 vaccine. Assay: immunoSEQ multiplex PCR; the TCRdb copy retains only in-frame clones and omits some. Among approximately 90,000 clones, about 90% were seen once, and the ten largest hold around 6.8%. The sample consisted of peripheral blood, taken on day 0 of AZD1222 vaccination. These receptors were taken from an adult in good health.

CDR3 loop: CSVVGTGNTEAFF. The DNA for the CDR3 is TGCAGCGTTGTGGGGACAGGGAACACTGAAGCTTTCTTT. V gene TRBV29-1 combines with J gene TRBJ1-1; TRBD1 matches 8 bases. Germline CDR1 SQVTM, CDR2 ANQGSEA. The CDR3 covers 13 residues. V lost 4 bases and J lost 1; bases outside the gene matches: 2.

The chain links TRBV5-6 to TRBJ1-2; D might be TRBD1 (5 bases). Germline assignment: CDR1 SGHDT and CDR2 YYEEEE. V was cut by 1 base and J by 8 bases, with 15 bases left in between. The CDR3 runs to 14 residues. CDR3 sequence: CASSLRRVVWGYTF. The DNA of the CDR3 is TGTGCCAGCAGCTTGCGCAGGGTAGTCTGGGGCTACACCTTC.

The V and J genes are TRBV11-3 and TRBJ2-3; 11 positions agree with TRBD2. Germline values: CDR1 SGHNT, CDR2 YENEEA. Trimming at V came to 5 bases and at J to 1 base, leaving 17 bases not matched to a gene. The CDR3 extends over 20 amino acids. The CDR3 DNA sequence: TGTGCCAGCAGCCCGCGCGCTGGTAGCGGGAGGGCCGCCCGCACAGATACGCAGTATTTT. It is translated as CASSPRAGSGRAARTDTQYF.

V usage is TRBV6-5 and J usage is TRBJ1-6; TRBD1 agrees at 7 bases. The germline V gene encodes CDR1 MNHEY and CDR2 SVGAGI. With 8 bases clipped from V and 8 bases from J, the junction kept 6 bases outside the gene matches. There are 13 residues in the CDR3. The CDR3 DNA reads TGTGCCAGCGTCACAGGGGTTGATTCACCCCTCCACTTT. As protein: CASVTGVDSPLHF.

The V call is TRBV4-3, the J call TRBJ2-3; D possibly corresponds to TRBD1 (6 bases). Between the trimmed V and J ends, which lost 0 bases and 9 bases, there was a span of 7 bases. Germline loops: CDR1 LGHNA, CDR2 YSLEER. The CDR3 runs 12 residues. CDR3 residues: CASSQDQGTQYF. The CDR3 region has the DNA TGCGCCAGCAGCCAAGATCAGGGGACGCAGTATTTT.

V usage is TRBV2 and J usage is TRBJ2-1; 7 bases align to TRBD2. Germline CDR1 reads SNHLY; CDR2 reads FYNNEI. V lost 4 bases and J lost 6; bases outside the gene matches: 6. This CDR3 region has 14 residues. The CDR3 spells CASSGGGPVNEQFF. Here the CDR3 DNA reads TGTGCCAGCAGTGGGGGAGGGCCTGTCAATGAGCAGTTCTTC.

The chain recombines TRBV6-5 with TRBJ1-3; possibly TRBD1 for D (5 bases). Germline V gene lookup returns CDR1 MNHEY and CDR2 SVGAGI. Between the trimmed V and J ends, which lost 0 bases and 2 bases, there was a span of 11 bases. The CDR3 is made up of 16 amino acids. The CDR3: CASSYSGTGAGNTIYF. The CDR3 nucleotides are TGTGCCAGCAGTTACTCTGGGACGGGAGCTGGAAACACCATATATTTT.

V gene TRBV7-3 combines with J gene TRBJ2-7; 9 positions agree with TRBD1. Trimming at V came to 5 bases and at J to 4 bases, leaving 3 bases not matched to a gene. CDR3 length: 13 amino acids. Germline CDR1 and CDR2: SGHTA and FQGTGA. CDR3 bases: TGTGCCAGCAGCATGGGACAGGGATACGAGCAGTACTTC. It is translated as CASSMGQGYEQYF.

CDR3 protein: CASSESLAGGPQETQYF. The CDR3 nucleotides read TGCGCCAGCAGTGAGTCTTTGGCGGGAGGTCCGCAAGAGACCCAGTACTTC. The chain has TRBV10-1 and TRBJ2-5; TRBD2 agrees at 8 bases. CDR1 WNHNN and CDR2 SYGVQD come from the germline V gene (reference sequence). V was clipped by 0 bases and J by 2 bases; unmatched bases: 8. The CDR3 runs to 17 residues.

The CDR3 sequence: CAWNPGSFGEKLFF. CDR3 sequence (DNA): TGTGCCTGGAATCCAGGGAGCTTCGGTGAAAAACTGTTTTTT. The chain joins TRBV30 to TRBJ1-4, with D tentatively TRBD1 (5 bases). CDR1 is GTSNPN and CDR2 is SVGIG in the germline V gene (reference sequence). This CDR3 has 14 residues. The V end lost 4 bases, the J end lost 7 bases, and 16 bases lay between the germline ends. The entire variable domain, with the rest obtained from reference TRBV30 and TRBJ1-4, is as follows: SQTIHQWPATLVQPVGSPLSLECTVEGTSNPNLYWYRQAAGRGLQLLFYSVGIGQISSEVPQNLSASRPQDRQFILSSKKLLLSDSGFYLCAWNPGSFGEKLFFGSGTQLSVL.

The chain is built from TRBV6-5 and TRBJ2-4, with D unresolved. CDR1 and CDR2 from the germline V gene are MNHEY and SVGAGI. This CDR3 comprises 15 residues. Deletions cut 5 bases from V and 3 bases from J, with 14 bases between. DNA of the CDR3: TGTGCCAGCAGTAGCGATGAGTTGGGCAAAAACATTCAGTACTTC. Translating gives CASSSDELGKNIQYF.

This chain connects TRBV27 to TRBJ2-7; tentative D call: TRBD2 (6 bases). With 5 bases removed from V and 2 bases from J, the gap between germline ends came to 16 bases. CDR1 and CDR2 (germline): MNHEY, SMNVEV (reference sequence). The CDR3 spans 15 residues. CDR3 nucleotides: TGTGCCAGCAGTAGTTATCCGGGAGTGGCCTACGAGCAGTACTTC. Protein sequence: CASSSYPGVAYEQYF.

This clone was seen only a few times. V usage is TRBV19 and J usage is TRBJ2-7; tentative D call: TRBD2 (5 bases). Germline V gene sequence: CDR1 LNHDA, CDR2 SQIVND (reference sequence). Deletions cut 7 bases from V and 6 bases from J, with 19 bases between. The CDR3 sequence is 14 residues long. The CDR3 sequence: CASTDSPGFSEQYF. Written as DNA, the CDR3 is TGTGCCAGTACCGATTCCCCGGGGTTCTCCGAGCAGTACTTC.

The chain is built from TRBV10-3 and TRBJ2-1; D gene uncertain. Germline loops: CDR1 ENHRY, CDR2 SYGVKD. Trimming stripped 0 bases from V and 9 bases from J, with 9 bases between. This CDR3 contains 13 residues. The CDR3 nucleotides read TGTGCCATCAGTGAGTCTAGGGTCGCTGAGCAGTTCTTC. This sequence encodes CAISESRVAEQFF.

This chain uses TRBV11-2 with TRBJ1-1; 8 bases fit TRBD1. After removal of 0 bases from V and 1 base from J, the junction contained 7 bases not matched to a gene. This CDR3 region has 17 residues. Germline V lookup: CDR1 SGHAT, CDR2 FQNNGV. The chain's CDR3 is CASSLDWGTGSNTEAFF. The CDR3 nucleotides read TGTGCCAGCAGCTTAGATTGGGGGACAGGATCGAACACTGAAGCTTTCTTT.

The chain is built from TRBV4-3 and TRBJ2-2; 10 bases align to TRBD1. CDR1 LGHNA and CDR2 YSLEER come from the germline V gene. The junction had 5 bases not matched to a gene; V was cut back by 0 bases and J by 7 bases. CDR3 length equals 16 residues. CDR3 sequence reads: CASSQEMGQGNGELFF. The CDR3, as DNA: TGCGCCAGCAGCCAAGAAATGGGACAGGGGAACGGGGAGCTGTTTTTT.

The gene calls are TRBV11-2 and TRBJ2-1, with D perhaps TRBD1 or TRBD2 (5 bases each). Germline loops: CDR1 SGHAT, CDR2 FQNNGV. V gave up 2 bases and J gave up 6 bases, with 11 bases separating them. The CDR3 sequence is 14 residues long. This CDR3 reads CASSLYPGSNEQFF. In DNA, the CDR3 is TGTGCCAGCAGCTTATATCCAGGGAGCAATGAGCAGTTCTTC.

The genes are TRBV9 and TRBJ2-3; D not resolved. V lost 4 bases and J 2 bases, leaving 2 bases between the germline ends. The germline CDR1 and CDR2 sequences are SGDLS and YYNGEE. The CDR3 loop spans 11 amino acids. CDR3 loop: CASSSTDTQYF. CDR3 DNA: TGTGCCAGCAGCTCCACAGATACGCAGTATTTT.

The chain employs TRBV5-8 and TRBJ2-7, with 7 bases identical to TRBD1. The V and J ends lost 4 bases and 6 bases, in that order; junction bases with no gene match: 13. The CDR3 has 15 amino acids. Germline lookup yields CDR1 SGHTS and CDR2 YDEGEE. Here the CDR3 DNA reads TGTGCCAGCAGCCAGGACCTGACAGGGTCCCGCGAGCAGTACTTC. Protein product: CASSQDLTGSREQYF.

The chain couples TRBV2 to TRBJ1-5; 7 bases are shared with TRBD1. Trimming cost V 6 bases and J 0 bases; bases outside gene matches: 8. In germline, CDR1 is SNHLY, CDR2 FYNNEI. The CDR3 contains 16 residues. The CDR3 region has the DNA TGTGCCAGCAGCGCCCACAGGGGCGCTAGCAATCAGCCCCAGCATTTT. Translation: CASSAHRGASNQPQHF.

This clone has just one count. The chain joins TRBV2 to TRBJ2-5; a possible D gene is TRBD2 (5 bases). The germline V gene encodes CDR1 SNHLY and CDR2 FYNNEI. This CDR3 comprises 15 residues. Trimming shortened V by 6 bases and J by 3 bases, and 17 bases separated the two germline ends. The CDR3 region is CASSDPKAVEETQYF. The CDR3 coding sequence is TGTGCCAGCAGCGACCCCAAAGCGGTGGAAGAGACCCAGTACTTC.

This chain connects TRBV30 to TRBJ1-3, with 8 bases fitting TRBD1. This CDR3 comprises 16 residues. J lost 7 bases, V lost 1 base, and 12 bases had no gene match. The V gene's germline CDR1 is GTSNPN and CDR2 SVGIG (reference sequence). CDR3 nucleotides: TGTGCCTGGAGTGAGGGTAAAGACAGGGGTGGCAACACCATATATTTT. It translates to CAWSEGKDRGGNTIYF. The whole variable domain, remainder taken from reference TRBV30 and TRBJ1-3, is SQTIHQWPATLVQPVGSPLSLECTVEGTSNPNLYWYRQAAGRGLQLLFYSVGIGQISSEVPQNLSASRPQDRQFILSSKKLLLSDSGFYLCAWSEGKDRGGNTIYFGEGSWLTVV.

The chain recombines TRBV29-1 with TRBJ2-1; D uncertain. The CDR3 sequence is 13 residues long. V lost 8 bases, J lost 10 bases, and 21 bases lay in between. Looked up from germline, CDR1 is SQVTM and CDR2 is ANQGSEA. CDR3 region: CSYALGIGVEQFF. Here the CDR3 DNA reads TGCAGCTATGCTTTGGGGATAGGAGTCGAGCAGTTCTTC.

The V gene is TRBV28, the J gene TRBJ2-7; 9 bases agree with TRBD1. The CDR3 loop spans 15 amino acids. J was trimmed by 6 bases and V by 2 bases; bases with no gene match: 8. CDR1 and CDR2 (germline): MDHEN, SYDVKM. The CDR3 region is CASSLPGTGIGEQYF. In DNA form, the CDR3 reads TGTGCCAGCAGTTTACCCGGGACAGGGATCGGCGAGCAGTACTTC.

This rearrangement joins TRBV14 to TRBJ2-3, with TRBD2 matching over 8 bases. Trimming removed 5 bases from V and 5 bases from J; junction bases left unmatched: 6. Germline loops: CDR1 SGHDN, CDR2 FVKESK. This CDR3 spans 14 amino acids. CDR3 DNA: TGTGCCAGCAGCAGGGGCAGCGGGGGAGATACGCAGTATTTT. Amino acids: CASSRGSGGDTQYF.